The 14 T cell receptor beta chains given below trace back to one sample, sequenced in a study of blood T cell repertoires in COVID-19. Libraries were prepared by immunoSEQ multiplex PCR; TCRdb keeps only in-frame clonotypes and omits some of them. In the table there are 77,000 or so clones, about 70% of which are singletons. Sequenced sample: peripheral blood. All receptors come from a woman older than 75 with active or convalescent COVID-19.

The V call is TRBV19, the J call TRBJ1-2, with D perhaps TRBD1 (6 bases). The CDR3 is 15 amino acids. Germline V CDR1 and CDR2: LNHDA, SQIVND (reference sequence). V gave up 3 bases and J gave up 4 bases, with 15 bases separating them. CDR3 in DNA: TGTGCCAGTAGTATTCAAGGCAGGGGCGTCTATGGCTACACCTTC. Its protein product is CASSIQGRGVYGYTF. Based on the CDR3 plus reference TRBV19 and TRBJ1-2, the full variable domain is DGGITQSPKYLFRKEGQNVTLSCEQNLNHDAMYWYRQDPGQGLRLIYYSQIVNDFQKGDIAEGYSVSREKKESFPLTVTSAQKNPTAFYLCASSIQGRGVYGYTFGSGTRLTVV.

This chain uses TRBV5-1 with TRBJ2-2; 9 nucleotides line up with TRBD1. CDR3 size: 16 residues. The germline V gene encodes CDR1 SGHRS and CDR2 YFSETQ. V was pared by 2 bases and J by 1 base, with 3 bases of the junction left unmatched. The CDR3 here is CASSFETGGNTGELFF. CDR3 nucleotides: TGCGCCAGCAGCTTTGAGACAGGGGGGAACACCGGGGAGCTGTTTTTT.

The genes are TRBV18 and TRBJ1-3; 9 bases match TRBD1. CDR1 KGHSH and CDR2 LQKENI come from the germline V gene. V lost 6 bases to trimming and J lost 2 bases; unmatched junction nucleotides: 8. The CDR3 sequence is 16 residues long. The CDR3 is CASSPGTGKTGNTIYF. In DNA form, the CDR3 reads TGTGCCAGCTCCCCAGGGACAGGGAAGACTGGAAACACCATATATTTT.

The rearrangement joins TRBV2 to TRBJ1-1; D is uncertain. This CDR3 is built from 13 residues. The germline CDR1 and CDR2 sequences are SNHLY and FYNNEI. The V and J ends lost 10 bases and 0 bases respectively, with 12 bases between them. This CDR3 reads CATFGELNTEAFF. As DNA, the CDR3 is TGTGCCACGTTCGGGGAGCTGAACACTGAAGCTTTCTTT. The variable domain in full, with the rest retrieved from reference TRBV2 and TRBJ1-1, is EPEVTQTPSHQVTQMGQEVILRCVPISNHLYFYWYRQILGQKVEFLVSFYNNEISEKSEIFDDQFSVERPDGSNFTLKIRSTKLEDSAMYFCATFGELNTEAFFGQGTRLTVV.

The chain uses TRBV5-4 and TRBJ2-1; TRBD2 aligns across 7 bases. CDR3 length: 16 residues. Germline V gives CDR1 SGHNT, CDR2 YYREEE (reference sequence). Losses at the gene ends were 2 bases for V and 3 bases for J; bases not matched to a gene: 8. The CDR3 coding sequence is TGTGCCAGCAGCTTTCTTATTGGGGGGGGCTACAATGAGCAGTTCTTC. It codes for CASSFLIGGGYNEQFF.

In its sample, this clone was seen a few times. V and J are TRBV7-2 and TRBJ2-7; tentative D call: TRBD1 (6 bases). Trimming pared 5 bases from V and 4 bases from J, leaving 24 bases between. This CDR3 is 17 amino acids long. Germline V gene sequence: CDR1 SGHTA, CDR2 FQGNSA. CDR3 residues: CASSHWDTIRWTYEQYF. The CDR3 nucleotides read TGTGCCAGCAGCCACTGGGACACCATAAGATGGACTTACGAGCAGTACTTC.

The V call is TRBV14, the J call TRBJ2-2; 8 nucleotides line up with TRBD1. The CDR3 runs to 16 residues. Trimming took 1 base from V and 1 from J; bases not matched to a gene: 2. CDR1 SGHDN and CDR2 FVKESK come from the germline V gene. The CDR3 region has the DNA TGTGCCAGCAGCCAAGGGACAGGGATGAACACCGGGGAGCTGTTTTTT. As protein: CASSQGTGMNTGELFF.

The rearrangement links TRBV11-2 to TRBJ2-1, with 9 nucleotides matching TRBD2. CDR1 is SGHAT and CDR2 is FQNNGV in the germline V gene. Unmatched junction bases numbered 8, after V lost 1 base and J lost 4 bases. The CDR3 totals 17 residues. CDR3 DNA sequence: TGTGCCAGCAGCTTAGGTGGTAGCGGGGGCTATTACAATGAGCAGTTCTTC. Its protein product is CASSLGGSGGYYNEQFF. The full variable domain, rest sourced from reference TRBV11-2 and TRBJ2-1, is EAGVAQSPRYKIIEKRQSVAFWCNPISGHATLYWYQQILGQGPKLLIQFQNNGVVDDSQLPKDRFSAERLKGVDSTLKIQPAKLEDSAVYLCASSLGGSGGYYNEQFFGPGTRLTVL.

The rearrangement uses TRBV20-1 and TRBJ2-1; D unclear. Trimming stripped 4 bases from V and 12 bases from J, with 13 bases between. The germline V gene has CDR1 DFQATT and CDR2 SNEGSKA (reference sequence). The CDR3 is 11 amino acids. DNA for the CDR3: TGCAGTGCTAATACTATCCCGGGGCAGTTCTTC. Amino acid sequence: CSANTIPGQFF.

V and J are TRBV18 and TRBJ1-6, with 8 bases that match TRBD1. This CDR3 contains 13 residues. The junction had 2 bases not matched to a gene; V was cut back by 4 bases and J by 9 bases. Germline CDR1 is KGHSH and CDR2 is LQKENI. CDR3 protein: CASSRQGTSPLHF. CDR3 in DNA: TGTGCCAGCTCACGACAGGGGACTTCACCCCTCCACTTT. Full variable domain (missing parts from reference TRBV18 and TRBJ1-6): NAGVMQNPRHLVRRRGQEARLRCSPMKGHSHVYWYRQLPEEGLKFMVYLQKENIIDESGMPKERFSAEFPKEGPSILRIQQVVRGDSAAYFCASSRQGTSPLHFGNGTRLTVT.

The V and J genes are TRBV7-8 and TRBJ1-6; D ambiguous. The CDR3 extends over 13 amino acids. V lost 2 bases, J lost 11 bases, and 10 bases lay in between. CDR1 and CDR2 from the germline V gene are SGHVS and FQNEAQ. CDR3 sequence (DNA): TGTGCCAGCAGCTTAACCGCGAATCCACCCCTCCACTTT. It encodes CASSLTANPPLHF.

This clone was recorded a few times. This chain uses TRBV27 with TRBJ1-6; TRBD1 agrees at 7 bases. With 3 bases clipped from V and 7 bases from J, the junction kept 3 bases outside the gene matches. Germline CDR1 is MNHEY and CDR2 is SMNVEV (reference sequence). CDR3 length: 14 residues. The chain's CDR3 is CASSFGTENSPLHF. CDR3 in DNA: TGTGCCAGCAGTTTTGGGACAGAAAATTCACCCCTCCACTTT.

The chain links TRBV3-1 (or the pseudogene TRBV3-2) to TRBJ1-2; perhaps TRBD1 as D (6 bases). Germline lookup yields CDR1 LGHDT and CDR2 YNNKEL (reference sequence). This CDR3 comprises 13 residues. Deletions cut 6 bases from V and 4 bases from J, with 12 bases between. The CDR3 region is CASRSQGSYGYTF. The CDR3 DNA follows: TGTGCCAGCAGGTCACAGGGTTCCTATGGCTACACCTTC.

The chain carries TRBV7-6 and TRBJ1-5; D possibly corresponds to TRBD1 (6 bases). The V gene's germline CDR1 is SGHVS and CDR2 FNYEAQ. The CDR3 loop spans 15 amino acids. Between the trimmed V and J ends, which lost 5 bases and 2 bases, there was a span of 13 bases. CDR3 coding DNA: TGTGCCAGCAGCGCACAGGGATCGGGCAATCAGCCCCAGCATTTT. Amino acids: CASSAQGSGNQPQHF. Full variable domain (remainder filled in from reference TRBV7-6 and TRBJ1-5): GAGVSQSPRYKVTKRGQDVALRCDPISGHVSLYWYRQALGQGPEFLTYFNYEAQQDKSGLPNDRFSAERPEGSISTLTIQRTEQRDSAMYRCASSAQGSGNQPQHFGDGTRLSIL.